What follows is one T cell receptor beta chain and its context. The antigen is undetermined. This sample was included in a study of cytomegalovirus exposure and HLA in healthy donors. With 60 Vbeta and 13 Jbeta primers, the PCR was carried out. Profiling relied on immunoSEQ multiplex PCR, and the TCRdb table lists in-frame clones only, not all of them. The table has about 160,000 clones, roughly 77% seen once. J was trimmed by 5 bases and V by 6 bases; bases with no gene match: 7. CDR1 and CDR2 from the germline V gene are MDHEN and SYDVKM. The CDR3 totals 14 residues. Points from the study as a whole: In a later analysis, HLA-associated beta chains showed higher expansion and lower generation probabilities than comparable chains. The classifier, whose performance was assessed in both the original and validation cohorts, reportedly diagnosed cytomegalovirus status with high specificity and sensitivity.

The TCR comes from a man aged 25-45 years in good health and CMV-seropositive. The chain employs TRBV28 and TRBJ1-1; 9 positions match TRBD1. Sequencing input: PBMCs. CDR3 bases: TGTGCCAGCAGCTACGGGACAGGGCAAACTGAAGCTTTCTTT. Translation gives CASSYGTGQTEAFF.